Sequencing of this T cell receptor beta chain was carried out in a study of blood T cells in healthy people across ages. Study findings and constraints: Unsorted PBMC input precluded a conclusive naive versus antigen-experienced comparison. Greater diversity and more naive CD4+ cells were seen in long-lived donors than in aged donors. TCR beta diversity, measured per million T cells, fell in a roughly linear way with age.

Using a J-beta primer mix together with a sample-barcoded 5' primer, a second PCR was run for roughly 6 to 12 cycles. One entry per CDR3 protein results from TCRdb running MiXCR on the 5' RACE reads. This table has 850,000 to 1,000,000 distinct CDR3 sequences, about 48% appearing once. About this clonotype itself: As yet, its antigen is unknown. One end of the junction varies from germline; a read error may be responsible.

Germline V gene data show CDR1 as SEHNR and CDR2 as FQNEAQ (reference sequence). The CDR3 loop spans 13 amino acids. This chain links TRBV7-9 with TRBJ2-3; the D gene is possibly TRBD1 (5 bases). The TCR sequence derives from a man aged 25-40 years in good health. The sample consisted of blood. Here the CDR3 DNA reads TGTGCCAGCAGCACTTATAAGACAGCTACGCAGTATTTT. It specifies CASSTYKTATQYF.